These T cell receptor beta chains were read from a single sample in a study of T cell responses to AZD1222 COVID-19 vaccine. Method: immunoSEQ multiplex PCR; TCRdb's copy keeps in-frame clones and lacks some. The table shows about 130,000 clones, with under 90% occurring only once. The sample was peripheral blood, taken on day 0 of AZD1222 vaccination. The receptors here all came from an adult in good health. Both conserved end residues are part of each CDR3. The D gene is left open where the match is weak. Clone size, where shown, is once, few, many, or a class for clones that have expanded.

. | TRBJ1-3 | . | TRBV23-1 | CASRPGGGNTIYF | TGCGCCAGCAGACCTGGGGGTGGAAACACCATATATTTT
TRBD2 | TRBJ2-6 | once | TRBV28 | CASSLRRAWGRGAGRTGANVLTF | TGTGCCAGCAGTTTACGCCGGGCCTGGGGGAGGGGCGCGGGAAGGACTGGGGCCAACGTCCTGACTTTC
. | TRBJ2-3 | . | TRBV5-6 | CASSLVDTDTQYF | TGTGCCAGCAGCTTGGTAGACACAGATACGCAGTATTTT
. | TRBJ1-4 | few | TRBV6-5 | CASSPGGTTNEKLFF | TGTGCCAGCAGTCCTGGGGGGACAACTAATGAAAAACTGTTTTTT
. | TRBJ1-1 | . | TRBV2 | CASRRRESTEAFF | TGTGCCAGCAGGCGCAGGGAATCCACTGAAGCTTTCTTT
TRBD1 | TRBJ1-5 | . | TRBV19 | CARQGLWSNQPQHF | TGTGCCAGACAGGGGTTGTGGAGCAATCAGCCCCAGCATTTT
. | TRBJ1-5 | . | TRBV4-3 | CASSQDDGEGQPQHF | TGCGCCAGCAGCCAAGATGACGGGGAGGGTCAGCCCCAGCATTTT
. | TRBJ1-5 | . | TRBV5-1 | CASSLAGGSGQPQHF | TGCGCCAGCAGCTTGGCTGGGGGGAGCGGGCAGCCCCAGCATTTT
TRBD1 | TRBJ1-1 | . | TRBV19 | CASIETLAGGNEAFF | TGTGCCAGTATTGAGACACTGGCAGGGGGCAATGAAGCTTTCTTT
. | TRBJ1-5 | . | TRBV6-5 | CAITPTGSEPQHF | TGTGCCATCACCCCGACAGGTTCTGAGCCCCAGCATTTT
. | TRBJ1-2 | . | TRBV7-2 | CASSLDGRGGYTF | TGTGCCAGCAGCTTGGATGGACGAGGAGGCTACACCTTC
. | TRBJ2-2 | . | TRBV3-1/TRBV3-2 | CASSQIRGNTGELFF | TGTGCCAGCAGCCAAATCCGGGGAAACACCGGGGAGCTGTTTTTT
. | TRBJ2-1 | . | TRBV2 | CASSAGQSYNEQFF | TGTGCCAGCAGCGCTGGACAGTCCTACAATGAGCAGTTCTTC
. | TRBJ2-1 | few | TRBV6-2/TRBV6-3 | CASSSNNEQFF | TGTGCCAGCAGCTCAAACAATGAGCAGTTCTTC
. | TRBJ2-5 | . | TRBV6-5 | CASSRGETQYF | TGTGCCAGCTCCCGGGGAGAGACCCAGTACTTC
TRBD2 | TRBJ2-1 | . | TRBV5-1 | CASSLGPGASGYNEQFF | TGCGCCAGCAGCTTGGGGCCCGGGGCTAGCGGCTACAATGAGCAGTTCTTC
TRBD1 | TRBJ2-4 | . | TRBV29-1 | CSVAGTGKNIQYF | TGCAGCGTTGCCGGGACAGGGAAAAACATTCAGTACTTC
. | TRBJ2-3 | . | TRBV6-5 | CASARTTTTDTQYF | TGTGCCAGCGCGCGGACTACGACCACAGATACGCAGTATTTT
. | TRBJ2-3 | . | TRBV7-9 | CASSSIPNPHTQYF | TGTGCCAGCAGCTCTATTCCCAACCCACATACGCAGTATTTT
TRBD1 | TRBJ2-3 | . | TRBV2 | CASSERTGGTDTQYF | TGTGCCAGCAGTGAAAGGACAGGGGGAACAGATACGCAGTATTTT
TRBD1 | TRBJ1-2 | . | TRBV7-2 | CASSPDRGRHGYTF | TGTGCCAGCAGCCCTGACAGGGGGCGACATGGCTACACCTTC
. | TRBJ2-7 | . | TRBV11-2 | CASSFGPYYEQYF | TGTGCCAGCAGCTTTGGGCCCTACTACGAGCAGTACTTC
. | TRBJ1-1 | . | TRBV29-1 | CSVGSTNTEAFF | TGCAGCGTTGGGAGTACTAACACTGAAGCTTTCTTT
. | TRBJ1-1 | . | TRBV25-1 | CASTEAGGRGGTEAFF | TGTGCCAGCACCGAAGCCGGGGGGCGCGGGGGTACTGAAGCTTTCTTT
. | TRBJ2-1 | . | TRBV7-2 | CASSLASRQARTYNEQFF | TGTGCCAGCAGCTTAGCATCCCGACAGGCCAGGACCTACAATGAGCAGTTCTTC
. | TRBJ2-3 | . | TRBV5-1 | CASSPGGTDTQYF | TGCGCCAGCAGCCCGGGGGGCACAGATACGCAGTATTTT
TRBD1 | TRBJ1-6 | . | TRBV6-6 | CASSYNAGQGILPLHF | TGTGCCAGCAGTTATAACGCGGGACAGGGAATTCTACCCCTCCACTTT
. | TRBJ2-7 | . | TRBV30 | CAWSGQPYEQYF | TGTGCCTGGAGTGGACAACCCTACGAGCAGTACTTC
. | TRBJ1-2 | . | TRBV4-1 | CASSQLMLYGYTF | TGCGCCAGCAGCCAATTGATGCTCTATGGCTACACCTTC
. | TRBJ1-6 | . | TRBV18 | CASSPGAGEYSPLHF | TGTGCCAGCTCACCGGGGGCAGGGGAATATTCACCCCTCCACTTT
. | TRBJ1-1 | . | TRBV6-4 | CASSDVGGQAFF | TGTGCCAGCAGTGACGTAGGAGGTCAAGCTTTCTTT
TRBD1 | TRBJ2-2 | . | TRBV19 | CASTKGQGRWTGELFF | TGTGCCAGTACCAAGGGACAGGGGCGTTGGACCGGGGAGCTGTTTTTT
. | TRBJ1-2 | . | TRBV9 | CASSVNFGDDGYTF | TGTGCCAGCAGCGTAAATTTCGGGGACGATGGCTACACCTTC
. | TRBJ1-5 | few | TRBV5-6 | CASSLGRQPQHF | TGTGCCAGCAGCTTGGGGAGGCAGCCCCAGCATTTT
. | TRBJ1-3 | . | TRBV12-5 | CASGLGLVNTIYF | TGTGCTAGTGGTTTGGGGCTCGTAAACACCATATATTTT
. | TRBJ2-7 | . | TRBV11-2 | CASSIGRIGYEQYF | TGTGCCAGCAGCATCGGTAGGATCGGCTACGAGCAGTACTTC
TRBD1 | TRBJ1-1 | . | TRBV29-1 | CSVRQGSTIEAFF | TGCAGCGTTAGACAGGGGTCCACTATAGAAGCTTTCTTT
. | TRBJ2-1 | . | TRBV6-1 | CASSEVRAYYLDNEQFF | TGTGCCAGCAGTGAAGTTAGGGCGTACTACCTCGACAATGAGCAGTTCTTC
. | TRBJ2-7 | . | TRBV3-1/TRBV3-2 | CASSPGGGLYEQYF | TGTGCCAGCAGCCCCGGAGGGGGCTTGTACGAGCAGTACTTC
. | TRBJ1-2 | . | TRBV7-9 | CASSYLDGTYGYTF | TGTGCCAGCAGCTATTTGGACGGGACTTATGGCTACACCTTC
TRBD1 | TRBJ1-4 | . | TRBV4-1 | CASSQEGTGGRRGTNEKLFF | TGCGCCAGCAGCCAAGAGGGGACAGGGGGGCGTCGAGGAACTAATGAAAAACTGTTTTTT
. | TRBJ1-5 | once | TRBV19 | CASSAFSNQPQHF | TGTGCCAGTAGTGCCTTTAGCAATCAGCCCCAGCATTTT
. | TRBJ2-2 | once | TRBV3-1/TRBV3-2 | CASSQDTGELFF | TGTGCCAGCAGCCAAGATACCGGGGAGCTGTTTTTT
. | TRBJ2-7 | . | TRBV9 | CASSVDPDYEQYF | TGTGCCAGCAGCGTAGACCCTGACTACGAGCAGTACTTC
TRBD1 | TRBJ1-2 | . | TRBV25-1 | CASSWAGGTYGYTF | TGTGCCAGCAGTTGGGCAGGGGGGACCTATGGCTACACCTTC
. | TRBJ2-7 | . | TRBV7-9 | CASSRPGAEDPYEQYF | TGTGCCAGCAGCCGCCCCGGGGCAGAGGACCCTTACGAGCAGTACTTC
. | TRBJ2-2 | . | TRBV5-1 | CASSLDTAAADTGELFF | TGCGCCAGCAGCTTGGATACGGCGGCAGCGGACACCGGGGAGCTGTTTTTT
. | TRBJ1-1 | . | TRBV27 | CASSLFQGDGAFF | TGTGCCAGCAGTTTATTCCAAGGGGACGGAGCTTTCTTT
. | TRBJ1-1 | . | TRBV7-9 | CASSLARGGRNTEAFF | TGTGCCAGCAGCTTAGCGCGGGGAGGGCGGAACACTGAAGCTTTCTTT
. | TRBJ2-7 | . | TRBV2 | CASIETYEQYF | TGTGCCAGCATTGAGACCTACGAGCAGTACTTC
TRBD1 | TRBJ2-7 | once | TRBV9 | CASSVGDRGYEQYF | TGTGCCAGCAGCGTCGGGGACAGGGGCTACGAGCAGTACTTC
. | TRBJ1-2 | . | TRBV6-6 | CASSYVGRQTDGYTF | TGTGCCAGCAGTTACGTTGGGCGGCAGACCGATGGCTACACCTTC
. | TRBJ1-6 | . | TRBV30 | CACHRSSYNSPLHF | TGTGCCTGCCACCGAAGCTCCTATAATTCACCCCTCCACTTT